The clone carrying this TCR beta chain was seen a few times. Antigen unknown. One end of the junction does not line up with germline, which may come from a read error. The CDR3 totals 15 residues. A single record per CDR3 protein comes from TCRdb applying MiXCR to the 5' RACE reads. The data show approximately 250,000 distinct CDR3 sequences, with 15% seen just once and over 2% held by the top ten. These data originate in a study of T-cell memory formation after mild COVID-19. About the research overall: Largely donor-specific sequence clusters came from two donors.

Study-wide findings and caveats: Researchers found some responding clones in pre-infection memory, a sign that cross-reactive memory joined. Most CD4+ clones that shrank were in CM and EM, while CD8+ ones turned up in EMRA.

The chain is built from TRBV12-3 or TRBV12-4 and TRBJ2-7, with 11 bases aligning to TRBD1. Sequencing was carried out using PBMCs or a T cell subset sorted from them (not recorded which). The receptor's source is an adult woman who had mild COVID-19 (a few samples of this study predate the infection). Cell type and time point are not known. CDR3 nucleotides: TGTGCCAGCAGTCTAGCCGGGACAGGGGGTTGGGAGCAGTACTTC. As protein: CASSLAGTGGWEQYF.